This TCR beta chain came from a study of shared clonotypes between healthy human individuals. Roughly 200 ng DNA, 30,000 or so T cell genomes, went into each sorted-subset replicate PCR. TCRdb's copy holds only in-frame clones and misses some; the assay was immunoSEQ multiplex PCR. The data show more than 1.2 million clones, approximately 98.5% seen once. This clone was found once. Specimen: naive CD4+ T cells sorted from blood. Subset here: CD45RA+ positively selected. The receptor was derived from a man younger than 45 in good health.

The CDR3 region has the DNA TGCGCCAGCAGAAAATTGGTCCAGGGCTTCACTGAAGCTTTCTTT. It encodes CASRKLVQGFTEAFF. The chain is built from TRBV5-1 and TRBJ1-1, with a tentative D call TRBD1 (5 bases). The ends were cut back, 5 bases at V and 4 bases at J, with 18 bases in the middle. The CDR3 has 15 residues. CDR1 SGHRS and CDR2 YFSETQ come from the germline V gene.